These T cell receptor beta chains were read from a single sample in a study of CD8+ T cells in alopecia areata. Assay used: immunoSEQ multiplex PCR; TCRdb lists only in-frame clones, some missing. The table lists about 7,400 clones, about 66% of them singletons. The specimen was skin, collected at week 0. The receptors come from a human donor with alopecia areata. CDR3s include the opening cysteine and the closing phenylalanine or tryptophan. The D gene is left open where the match is weak. Size tells how often a clone was seen (once, few, many) or the class of an expanded clone, and some rows leave it out.

clone_size,v_call,j_call,d_call,cdr3_nt,cdr3_aa
few,TRBV7-2,TRBJ1-5,TRBD1,TGTGCCAGCAGCTCGGGACAGGGCAATCAGCCCCAGCATTTT,CASSSGQGNQPQHF
-,TRBV2,TRBJ2-7,-,TGTGCCAGCAGTGACCCGTTAGACAGGATTGACGAGCAGTACTTC,CASSDPLDRIDEQYF
-,TRBV4-3,TRBJ2-7,-,TGCGCCAGCAGCCAAATCGATCGTGGAGGGGCCGAGCAGTACTTC,CASSQIDRGGAEQYF
-,TRBV13,TRBJ1-2,-,TGTGCCAGCAGCTTTTTATCGGACAACTATGGCTACACCTTC,CASSFLSDNYGYTF
few,TRBV19,TRBJ1-1,-,TGTGCCAGTAGTGACACAGGGCGCACTGAAGCTTTCTTT,CASSDTGRTEAFF
-,TRBV19,TRBJ1-1,-,TGTGCCAGTAGCCTCGGACAGAACACTGAAGCTTTCTTT,CASSLGQNTEAFF
-,TRBV5-1,TRBJ1-6,-,TGCGCCAGCAGCTTGGCGGTGCAGGGCTCACCCCTCCACTTT,CASSLAVQGSPLHF
-,TRBV4-3,TRBJ2-2,TRBD1,TGCGCCAGCAGCCAAGATCCTCCCTGGGACAGGGTGAACACCGGGGAGCTGTTTTTT,CASSQDPPWDRVNTGELFF
few,TRBV28,TRBJ2-6,-,TGTGCCAGCACATGGACTGGGGCCAACGTCCTGACTTTC,CASTWTGANVLTF
-,TRBV2,TRBJ1-1,-,TGTGCCAGCAGTGCCCTAAACAGGGAGGGCGTAGCTTTCTTT,CASSALNREGVAFF
-,TRBV4-3,TRBJ1-1,-,TGCGCCAGCAGCCAAGATAATGGCAGGAGGGCTGAAGCTTTCTTT,CASSQDNGRRAEAFF
-,TRBV7-9,TRBJ1-2,TRBD1,TGTGCCAGCAGCTTAGTGCAGGGACAGAGCCGATCCTATGGCTACACCTTC,CASSLVQGQSRSYGYTF
-,TRBV29-1,TRBJ1-1,-,TGCAGCGTCGGACGTTCAGACCAAGCTTTCTTT,CSVGRSDQAFF
-,TRBV7-8,TRBJ1-2,-,TGTGCCAGCAGCTTAGCGAAATGGGGGAAAGGGTACGGCTACACCTTC,CASSLAKWGKGYGYTF
few,TRBV6-5,TRBJ1-2,-,TGTGCCAGCAGTTACAGACGGAACTATGGCTACACCTTC,CASSYRRNYGYTF
-,TRBV29-1,TRBJ2-5,TRBD2,TGCAGCGTTGAACGACTAGCGGGGGGTTTGGGAGAGACCCAGTACTTC,CSVERLAGGLGETQYF
-,TRBV7-8,TRBJ2-1,-,TGTGCCAGCAGAGCTCCGGGACTCAACAATGAGCAGTTCTTC,CASRAPGLNNEQFF
-,TRBV7-7,TRBJ2-1,-,TGTGCTAGCAGTAAGGGGCAGAACTACAATGAGCAGTTCTTC,CASSKGQNYNEQFF
once,TRBV4-2,TRBJ1-1,-,TGTGCCAGCAGCCAAGGAAGTCAGGGTGCCACTGAAGCTTTCTTT,CASSQGSQGATEAFF
-,TRBV6-5,TRBJ1-1,TRBD1,TGTGCCAGCAGGAGGGACAGTCAATACACTGAAGCTTTCTTT,CASRRDSQYTEAFF
-,TRBV27,TRBJ1-2,-,TGTGCCAGCAGTTTATTAGCCCGGGCTACCAACTATGGCTACACCTTC,CASSLLARATNYGYTF
-,TRBV30,TRBJ1-2,-,TGTGCCTGGAGCCCCCGTCAGAGTACTTATGGCTACACCTTC,CAWSPRQSTYGYTF
-,TRBV11-2,TRBJ1-2,-,TGTGCCAGCAGCTCCCCTGGCGCAGCTGACTATGGCTACACCTTC,CASSSPGAADYGYTF
-,TRBV5-1,TRBJ2-5,TRBD2,TGCGCCAGCAGCCCAGGGACTACTCAAGAGACCCAGTACTTC,CASSPGTTQETQYF
-,TRBV6-1,TRBJ1-2,-,TGTGCCAGCCGTAAAGGACAGCTTTTTTATGGCTACACCTTC,CASRKGQLFYGYTF
-,TRBV14,TRBJ2-5,TRBD2,TGTGCCAGCAGCCCACTGGCGGGGGGGACGGAGACCCAGTACTTC,CASSPLAGGTETQYF
-,TRBV19,TRBJ2-2,TRBD1,TGTGCCAGTAGTGCTACAGGGGGATGGACCGGGGAGCTGTTTTTT,CASSATGGWTGELFF
-,TRBV5-4,TRBJ1-4,-,TGTGCCAGCAGCTTGACCGAAACAGAAAAACTGTTTTTT,CASSLTETEKLFF
few,TRBV27,TRBJ2-7,TRBD2,TGTGCCAGCGGGGGACTAGGGTCTAGGGAGCAGTACTTC,CASGGLGSREQYF
few,TRBV19,TRBJ2-7,-,TGTGCCAGTAGTATAGAGCCAGGGCCCTCCTACGAGCAGTACTTC,CASSIEPGPSYEQYF
-,TRBV10-2,TRBJ2-3,TRBD1,TGCGCCAGCAGTGGTCACGGGACAGCTAAGCCAGATACGCAGTATTTT,CASSGHGTAKPDTQYF
-,TRBV19,TRBJ1-5,-,TGTGCCAGTGTCAGAGGGGCAGGGAGGAATCAGCCCCAGCATTTT,CASVRGAGRNQPQHF
-,TRBV18,TRBJ1-1,-,TGTGCCAGCTCACCATCCAGGGTGCGGACCACTGAAGCTTTCTTT,CASSPSRVRTTEAFF
-,TRBV5-4,TRBJ2-1,-,TGTGCCAGCAGCTTGAAGTTAGCGGACAATGAGCAGTTCTTC,CASSLKLADNEQFF
-,TRBV13,TRBJ2-5,-,TGTGCCAGCAGCTGGACTTCAAGATTCAAGAAAACCCAGTACTTC,CASSWTSRFKKTQYF
few,TRBV10-1,TRBJ1-1,-,TGCGCCAGCAGTGACGGCCCCCCTAACACTGAAGCTTTCTTT,CASSDGPPNTEAFF
few,TRBV19,TRBJ2-1,TRBD1,TGTGCCAGTAGTATGGCAGGGGGCGCCTACAATGAGCAGTTCTTC,CASSMAGGAYNEQFF
few,TRBV20-1,TRBJ1-2,-,TGCAGGGCCGGGGCAGGCTATGGCTACACCTTC,CRAGAGYGYTF
few,TRBV11-2,TRBJ1-3,TRBD1,TGTGCCAGCAGCTTAATGGGACAGGGAGCTGGAAACACCATATATTTT,CASSLMGQGAGNTIYF
once,TRBV5-4,TRBJ2-2,TRBD1,TGTGCCAGCAGCAGAGACAGGGGAACCGGGGAGCTGTTTTTT,CASSRDRGTGELFF
-,TRBV20-1,TRBJ1-1,-,TGCAGTGCTAACCGGGACTCGAAGGCTTTCTTT,CSANRDSKAFF
-,TRBV6-1,TRBJ1-1,-,TGTGCCAGCAGTCTGGGACACCCTTCTGAAGCTTTCTTT,CASSLGHPSEAFF
-,TRBV4-1,TRBJ1-2,-,TGCGCCAGCAGCCAAGCTTTGACGGTCCCCTATGGCTACACCTTC,CASSQALTVPYGYTF
-,TRBV5-1,TRBJ2-2,-,TGCGCCAGCAGGGGGTTTGGTAACACCGGGGAGCTGTTTTTT,CASRGFGNTGELFF
-,TRBV7-8,TRBJ1-5,-,TGTGCCAGCAGCTCGGGGGGGATGAGCCAGCCCCAGCATTTT,CASSSGGMSQPQHF
-,TRBV30,TRBJ1-1,-,TGTGCCTGGAGTGTAGGTCTTGGAGGGGATGCTTTCTTT,CAWSVGLGGDAFF
few,TRBV6-5,TRBJ2-7,-,TGTGCCAGCGCCTATTGGCAACACGACTCTTACGAGCAGTACTTC,CASAYWQHDSYEQYF
-,TRBV30,TRBJ2-3,-,TGTGCCTGGGGACCGGGACAGTATTTT,CAWGPGQYF
-,TRBV30,TRBJ2-2,-,TGTGCCTGGAGTTTGGTTACCGGGGAGCTGTTTTTT,CAWSLVTGELFF
-,TRBV4-1,TRBJ2-7,-,TGCGCCAGCAGCCAAGATCGGCATCCCTACGAGCAGTACTTC,CASSQDRHPYEQYF
-,TRBV7-8,TRBJ1-4,TRBD1,TGTGCCAGCAGCTTAGCGGAGGGACAGTCGGGGGAAAAACTGTTTTTT,CASSLAEGQSGEKLFF
-,TRBV11-2,TRBJ2-7,-,TGTGCCAGCAGCTATAGCGGTGACCACTCCTACGAGCAGTACTTC,CASSYSGDHSYEQYF
-,TRBV28,TRBJ2-7,-,TGTGCCAGCGGACGGAACTCCTACGAGCAGTACTTC,CASGRNSYEQYF
-,TRBV20-1,TRBJ1-4,TRBD1,TGCAGTGCTAGCAGGGGGGGAAAACTGTTTTTT,CSASRGGKLFF
-,TRBV5-4,TRBJ1-4,TRBD1,TGTGCCAGCAGCCCCGGGACAGGGGGAGAAAAACTGTTTTTT,CASSPGTGGEKLFF
-,TRBV4-1,TRBJ1-1,-,TGCGCCAGCAGCCAAGATCAGGCCGACCTAAATCTGGGCACTGAAGCTTTCTTT,CASSQDQADLNLGTEAFF
-,TRBV30,TRBJ1-2,-,TGTGCCTGGAGTGTAAACCGGGTGGGGGGCTACACCTTC,CAWSVNRVGGYTF
few,TRBV5-1,TRBJ2-6,-,TGCGCCAGCAGCTTTGATTTCTCTGGGGCCAACGTCCTGACTTTC,CASSFDFSGANVLTF